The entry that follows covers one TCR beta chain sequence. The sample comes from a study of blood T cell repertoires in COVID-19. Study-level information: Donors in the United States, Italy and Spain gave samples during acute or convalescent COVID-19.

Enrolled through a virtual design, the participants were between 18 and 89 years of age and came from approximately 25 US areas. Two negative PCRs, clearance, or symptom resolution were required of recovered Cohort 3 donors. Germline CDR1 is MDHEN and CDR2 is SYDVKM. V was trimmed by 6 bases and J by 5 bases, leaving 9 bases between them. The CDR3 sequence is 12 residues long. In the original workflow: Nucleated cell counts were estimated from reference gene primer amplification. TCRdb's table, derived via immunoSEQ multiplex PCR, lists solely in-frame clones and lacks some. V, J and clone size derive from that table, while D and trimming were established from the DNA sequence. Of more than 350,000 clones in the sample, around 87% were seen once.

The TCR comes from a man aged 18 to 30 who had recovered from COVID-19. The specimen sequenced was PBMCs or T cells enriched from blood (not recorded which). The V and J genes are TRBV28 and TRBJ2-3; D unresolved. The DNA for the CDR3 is TGTGCCAGCAGGACATATCTAGATACGCAGTATTTT. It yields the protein CASRTYLDTQYF.